This T cell receptor (beta chain) is drawn from a study of vaccination and CD4 T cells after COVID-19. The CDR3 sequence is 16 residues long. V was shortened by 4 bases and J by 0 bases, with 13 bases between the two germline ends. Germline V gene lookup returns CDR1 SGHTA and CDR2 FQGNSA. At the Johns Hopkins FTIC core, DNA taken from cultured CD4+ T cells was sequenced by way of the Oncomine TCR Beta short-read assay. A single record per CDR3 protein comes from TCRdb applying MiXCR to the PCR reads. The sample records 20,000 to 25,000 distinct CDR3 sequences, under 40% being singletons. The sample's time point: late sampling 161 to 241 days after vaccination in a few convalescent patients. Noted treatment: roughly 10-day PBMC culture with coronavirus spike peptide pools or control peptides (ViraFEST assay). This clonotype came up a few times. As yet, its antigen is unknown.

The J gene is TRBJ1-5, the V gene TRBV7-2, with D possibly TRBD1 on 5 matching bases. The TCR sequence derives from a human donor who had recovered from COVID-19. The source material was CD4+ T cells from blood, cultured in vitro, sampled about 7 months after SARS-CoV-2 vaccination. In nucleotides, the CDR3 is TGTGCCAGCAGCTCCGGGGGGGATCCTAGCAATCAGCCCCAGCATTTT. Encoded protein: CASSSGGDPSNQPQHF.